The 6 T cell receptor beta chains listed next were all sequenced from one sample in a study of shared T cell receptors in the human thymus. Libraries were prepared by immunoSEQ multiplex PCR; TCRdb keeps only in-frame clonotypes and omits some of them. The sample contains roughly 500,000 clones, 70% to 80% of which appear only once. These sequences were also reported in another study, on human thymus T cells.

Sequencing input: thymocytes. These receptors originate from a boy under two years old with a congenital heart defect.

This CDR3 reads CASGPNLPGLSTDTQYF. DNA for the CDR3: TGTGCTAGTGGCCCTAATCTACCGGGACTCAGCACAGATACGCAGTATTTT. V and J are TRBV12-5 and TRBJ2-3; D is perhaps TRBD2 (6 bases). Trimming pared 6 bases from V and 0 bases from J, leaving 19 bases between. CDR1 LGHNT and CDR2 FRNRAP come from the germline V gene. This CDR3 spans 17 amino acids.

In this sample, this clone turned up a few times. V is TRBV4-3 and J is TRBJ2-7; a weak D match, TRBD2 (6 bases). From germline, CDR1 is LGHNA and CDR2 YSLEER. CDR3 length: 15 residues. V gave up 3 bases and J gave up 4 bases, with 16 bases separating them. The CDR3 reads CASSHSGGMGYEQYF. Here the CDR3 DNA reads TGCGCCAGCAGCCATTCAGGCGGGATGGGATACGAGCAGTACTTC.

The V call is TRBV7-9, the J call TRBJ1-5, with TRBD1 matching over 8 bases. The CDR3 has 17 amino acids. The ends lost 5 bases at V and 6 bases at J; junction bases unmatched: 15. Germline CDR1 reads SEHNR; CDR2 reads FQNEAQ (reference sequence). The CDR3 DNA sequence: TGTGCCAGCAGCCCCCCCAGGCCAGGGGGCGAAGCTCAGCCCCAGCATTTT. This encodes CASSPPRPGGEAQPQHF.

The chain employs TRBV7-9 and TRBJ2-4, with 7 nucleotides matching TRBD1. V gave up 1 base and J gave up 0 bases; unmatched junction bases: 12. CDR1 SEHNR and CDR2 FQNEAQ come from the germline V gene (reference sequence). The CDR3 contains 19 residues. CDR3 residues: CASSLEKRGQVSAKNIQYF. CDR3 DNA sequence: TGTGCCAGCAGCTTAGAAAAGAGGGGGCAGGTCTCAGCCAAAAACATTCAGTACTTC.

The chain has TRBV27 and TRBJ1-5; 10 positions agree with TRBD1. This CDR3 comprises 14 residues. V was clipped by 6 bases and J by 6 bases; unmatched bases: 5. Germline values: CDR1 MNHEY, CDR2 SMNVEV (reference sequence). CDR3: CASRTGGSFQPQHF. Written as DNA, the CDR3 is TGTGCCAGCAGGACAGGGGGCAGCTTTCAGCCCCAGCATTTT.

The CDR3 reads CASSDQPGQGAYETQYF. The CDR3, as DNA: TGTGCCAGCAGTGATCAACCGGGACAGGGGGCGTACGAGACCCAGTACTTC. V is TRBV25-1 and J is TRBJ2-5, with 12 bases aligning to TRBD1. This CDR3 region has 17 residues. Germline V gene lookup returns CDR1 MGHDK and CDR2 SYGVNS. The J segment lost 5 bases and the V segment lost 3 bases, leaving 10 bases of the junction unmatched.